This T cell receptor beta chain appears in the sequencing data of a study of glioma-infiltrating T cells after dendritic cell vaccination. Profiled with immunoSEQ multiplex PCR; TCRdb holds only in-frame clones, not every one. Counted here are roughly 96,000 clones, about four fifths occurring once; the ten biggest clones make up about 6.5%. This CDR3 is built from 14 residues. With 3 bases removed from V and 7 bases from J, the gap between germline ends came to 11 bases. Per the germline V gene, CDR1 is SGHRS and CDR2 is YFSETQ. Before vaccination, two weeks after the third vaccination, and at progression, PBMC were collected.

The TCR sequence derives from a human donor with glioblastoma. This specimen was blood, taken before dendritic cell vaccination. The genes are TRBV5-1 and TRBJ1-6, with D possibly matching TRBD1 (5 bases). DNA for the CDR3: TGCGCCAGCAGCTCGGCAGGGATAAATTCACCCCTCCACTTT. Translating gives CASSSAGINSPLHF.